This T cell receptor beta chain was identified during a study of blood T cell repertoires in COVID-19. The overall study: Sources were T cells, B-cell-depleted T cells, or PBMCs; the material itself was cDNA or gDNA.

Assay: immunoSEQ multiplex PCR; the TCRdb copy retains only in-frame clones and omits some. Of 60,000 to 80,000 clones listed, 80% are singletons. The CDR3 is 18 residues long. Per the germline V gene, CDR1 is MNHNS and CDR2 is SASEGT. Trimming at V came to 4 bases and at J to 2 bases, leaving 13 bases not matched to a gene. V gene TRBV6-1 combines with J gene TRBJ2-1, with TRBD2 matching 8 bases. The TCR sequence derives from a man in his fifties or sixties with COVID-19, enrolled during active disease. Sequenced material: peripheral blood. The CDR3 region has the DNA TGTGCCAGCAGTGCCCCTCCTTCGCGGGAGGCCCCCTACAATGAGCAGTTCTTC. Translated: CASSAPPSREAPYNEQFF.